This TCR beta chain was documented in a study of T cell responses to AZD1222 COVID-19 vaccine. Study results and caveats: Unmutated regions of variants are reportedly targeted by nearly half of spike-specific TCRs. No repertoire was sampled before or during the peak T cell response, only after it. Females made up more of the donors, who were largely white British, and clonal diversity may have come out too low.

Generated by immunoSEQ multiplex PCR, the TCRdb table keeps only in-frame clones and is missing some. The sample contains 100,000 to 110,000 clones, about 90% of which appear only once. As regards this clone: Its matching antigen is unknown.

With 6 bases removed from V and 9 bases from J, the gap between germline ends came to 15 bases. The CDR3 extends over 13 amino acids. Germline loops: CDR1 LNHDA, CDR2 SQIVND (reference sequence). This sequence was found in an adult in good health. The sequences come from peripheral blood, collected on day 0 of MenACWY control vaccination. The chain has TRBV19 and TRBJ1-5; D is possibly TRBD1 (6 bases). In DNA, the CDR3 is TGTGCCAGTAGGGCATCAGAAGGGGGGCCCCAGCATTTT. Protein product: CASRASEGGPQHF.